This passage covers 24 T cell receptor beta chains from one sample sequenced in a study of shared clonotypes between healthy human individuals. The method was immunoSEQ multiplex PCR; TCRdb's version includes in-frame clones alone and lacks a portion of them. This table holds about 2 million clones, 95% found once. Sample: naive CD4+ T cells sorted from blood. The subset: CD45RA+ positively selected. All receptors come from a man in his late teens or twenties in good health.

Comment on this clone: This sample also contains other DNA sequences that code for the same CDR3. CDR3 protein: CASSPGQGSYEQYF. The CDR3 DNA reads TGCGCCAGCAGCCCCGGACAGGGGTCATACGAGCAGTACTTC. This chain links TRBV5-1 with TRBJ2-7; 9 bases map to TRBD1. Trimming took 4 bases from V and 4 from J; bases not matched to a gene: 6. The CDR3 loop spans 14 amino acids. Germline V gene sequence: CDR1 SGHRS, CDR2 YFSETQ.

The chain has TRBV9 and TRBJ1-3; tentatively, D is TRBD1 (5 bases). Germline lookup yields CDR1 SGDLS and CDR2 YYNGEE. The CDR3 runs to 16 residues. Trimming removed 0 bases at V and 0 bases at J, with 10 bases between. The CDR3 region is CASSVEAGHSGNTIYF. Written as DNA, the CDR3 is TGTGCCAGCAGCGTAGAAGCAGGGCACTCTGGAAACACCATATATTTT.

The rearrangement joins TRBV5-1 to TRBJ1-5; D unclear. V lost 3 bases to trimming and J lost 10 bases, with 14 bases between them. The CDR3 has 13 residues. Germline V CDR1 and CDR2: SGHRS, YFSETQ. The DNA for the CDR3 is TGCGCCAGCAGCTCCCAACCTGCGGAACCCCAGCATTTT. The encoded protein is CASSSQPAEPQHF.

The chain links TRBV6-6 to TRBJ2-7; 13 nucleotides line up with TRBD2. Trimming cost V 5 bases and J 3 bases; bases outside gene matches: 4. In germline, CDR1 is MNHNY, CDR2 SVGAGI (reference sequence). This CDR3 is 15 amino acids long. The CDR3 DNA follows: TGTGCCAGCAGTCAAGGGACTAGCGGGATCTACGAGCAGTACTTC. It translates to CASSQGTSGIYEQYF.

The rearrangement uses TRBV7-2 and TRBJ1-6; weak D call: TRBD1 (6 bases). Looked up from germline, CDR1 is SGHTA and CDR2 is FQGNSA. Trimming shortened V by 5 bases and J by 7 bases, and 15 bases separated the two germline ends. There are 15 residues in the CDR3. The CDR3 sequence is CASSPSGTQNSPLHF. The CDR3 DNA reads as TGTGCCAGCAGCCCTAGCGGGACACAGAATTCACCCCTCCACTTT.

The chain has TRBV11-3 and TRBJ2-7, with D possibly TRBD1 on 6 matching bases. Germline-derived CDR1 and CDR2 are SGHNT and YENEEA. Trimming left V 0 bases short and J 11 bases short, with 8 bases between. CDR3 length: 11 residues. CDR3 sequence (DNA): TGTGCCAGCAGCTTAGATAGGGGGAAGTACTTC. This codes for CASSLDRGKYF.

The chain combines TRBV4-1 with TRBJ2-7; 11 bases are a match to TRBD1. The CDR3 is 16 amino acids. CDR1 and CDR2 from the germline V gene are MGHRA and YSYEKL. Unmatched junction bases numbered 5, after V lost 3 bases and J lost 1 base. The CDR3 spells CASSHQGQGASYEQYF. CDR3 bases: TGCGCCAGCAGCCACCAAGGACAGGGGGCTTCCTACGAGCAGTACTTC.

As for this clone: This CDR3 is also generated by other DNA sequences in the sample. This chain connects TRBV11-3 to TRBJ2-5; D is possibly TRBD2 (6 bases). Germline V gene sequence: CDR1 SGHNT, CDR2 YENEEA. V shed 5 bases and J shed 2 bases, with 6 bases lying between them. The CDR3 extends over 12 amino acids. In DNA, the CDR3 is TGTGCCAGCAGCCGGGGGCAAGAGACCCAGTACTTC. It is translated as CASSRGQETQYF.

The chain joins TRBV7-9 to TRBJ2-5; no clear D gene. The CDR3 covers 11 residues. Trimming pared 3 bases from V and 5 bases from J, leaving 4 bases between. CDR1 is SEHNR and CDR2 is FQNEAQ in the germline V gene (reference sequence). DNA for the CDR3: TGTGCCAGCAGCTTCTTCGAGACCCAGTACTTC. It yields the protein CASSFFETQYF.

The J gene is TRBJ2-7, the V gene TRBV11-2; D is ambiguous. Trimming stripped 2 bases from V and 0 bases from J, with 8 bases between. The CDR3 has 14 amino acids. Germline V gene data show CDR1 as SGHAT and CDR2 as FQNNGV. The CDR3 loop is CASSLSDGSYEQYF. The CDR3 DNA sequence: TGTGCCAGCAGCTTAAGTGATGGCTCCTACGAGCAGTACTTC.

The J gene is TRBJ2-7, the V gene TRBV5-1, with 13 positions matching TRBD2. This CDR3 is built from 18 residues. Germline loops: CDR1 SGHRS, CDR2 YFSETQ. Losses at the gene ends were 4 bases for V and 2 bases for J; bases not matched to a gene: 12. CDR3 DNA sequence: TGCGCCAGCAGCCTCCGACTAGCGGGAGGCCTAAGCCCCTACGAGCAGTACTTC. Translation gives CASSLRLAGGLSPYEQYF.

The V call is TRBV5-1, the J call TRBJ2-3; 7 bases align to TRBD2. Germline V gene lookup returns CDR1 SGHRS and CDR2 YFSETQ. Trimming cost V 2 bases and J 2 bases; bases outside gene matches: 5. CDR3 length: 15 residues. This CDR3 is CASSFRAGPTDTQYF. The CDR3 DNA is TGCGCCAGCAGCTTTCGAGCGGGGCCCACAGATACGCAGTATTTT.

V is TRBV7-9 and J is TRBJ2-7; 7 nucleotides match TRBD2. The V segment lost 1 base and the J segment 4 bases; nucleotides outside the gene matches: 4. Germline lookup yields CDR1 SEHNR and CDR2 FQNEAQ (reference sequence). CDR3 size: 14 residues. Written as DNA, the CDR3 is TGTGCCAGCAGCTTAGGACTGCGGGGGTACGAGCAGTACTTC. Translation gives CASSLGLRGYEQYF. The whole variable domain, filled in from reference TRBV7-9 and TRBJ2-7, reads DTGVSQNPRHKITKRGQNVTFRCDPISEHNRLYWYRQTLGQGPEFLTYFQNEAQLEKSRLLSDRFSAERPKGSFSTLEIQRTEQGDSAMYLCASSLGLRGYEQYFGPGTRLTVT.

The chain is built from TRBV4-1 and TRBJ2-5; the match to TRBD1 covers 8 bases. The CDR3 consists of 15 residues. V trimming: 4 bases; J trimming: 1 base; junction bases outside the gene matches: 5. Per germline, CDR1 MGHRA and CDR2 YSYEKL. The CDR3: CASSPTGAFQETQYF. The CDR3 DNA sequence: TGCGCCAGCAGCCCGACAGGGGCCTTCCAAGAGACCCAGTACTTC.

CDR3 DNA sequence: TGTGCCAGCTCCAGCGGGGGCAAAGAGACCCAGTACTTC. It translates to CASSSGGKETQYF. This chain connects TRBV6-6 to TRBJ2-5; 8 nucleotides match TRBD2. Germline CDR1 MNHNY, CDR2 SVGAGI (reference sequence). Germline trimming cut 8 bases from V and 3 bases from J; bases unmatched to any gene: 5. The CDR3 contains 13 residues.

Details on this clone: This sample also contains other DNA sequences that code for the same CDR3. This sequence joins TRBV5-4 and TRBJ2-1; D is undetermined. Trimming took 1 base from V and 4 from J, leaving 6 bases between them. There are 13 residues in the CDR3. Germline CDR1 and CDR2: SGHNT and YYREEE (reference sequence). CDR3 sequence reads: CASSLNSYNEQFF. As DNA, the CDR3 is TGTGCCAGCAGCTTGAATTCTTACAATGAGCAGTTCTTC.

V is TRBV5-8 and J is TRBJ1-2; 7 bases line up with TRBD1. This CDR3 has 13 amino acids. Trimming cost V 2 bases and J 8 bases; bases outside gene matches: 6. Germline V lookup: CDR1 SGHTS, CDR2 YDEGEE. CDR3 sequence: CASSFNRGGGYTF. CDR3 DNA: TGTGCCAGCAGCTTTAACAGGGGTGGGGGCTACACCTTC.

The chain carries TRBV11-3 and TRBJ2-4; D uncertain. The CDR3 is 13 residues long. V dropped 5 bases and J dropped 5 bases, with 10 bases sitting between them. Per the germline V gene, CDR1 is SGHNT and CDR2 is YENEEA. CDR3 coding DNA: TGTGCCAGCAGCCCTTCTCATGAAAACATTCAGTACTTC. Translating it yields CASSPSHENIQYF. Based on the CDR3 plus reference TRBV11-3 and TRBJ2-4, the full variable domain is EAGVVQSPRYKIIEKKQPVAFWCNPISGHNTLYWYLQNLGQGPELLIRYENEEAVDDSQLPKDRFSAERLKGVDSTLKIQPAELGDSAVYLCASSPSHENIQYFGAGTRLSVL.

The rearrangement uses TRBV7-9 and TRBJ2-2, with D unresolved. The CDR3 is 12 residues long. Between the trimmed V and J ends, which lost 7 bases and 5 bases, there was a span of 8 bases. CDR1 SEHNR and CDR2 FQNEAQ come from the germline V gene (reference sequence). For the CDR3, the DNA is TGTGCCAGCAAGGTTGATACCGGGGAGCTGTTTTTT. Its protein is CASKVDTGELFF.

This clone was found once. Here the CDR3 reads CSVHRGYYGYTF. CDR3 in DNA: TGCAGCGTTCACAGGGGATACTATGGCTACACCTTC. The gene calls are TRBV29-1 and TRBJ1-2, with TRBD1 matching 7 bases. Germline V gene sequence: CDR1 SQVTM, CDR2 ANQGSEA. CDR3 length equals 12 residues. V trimming: 5 bases; J trimming: 3 bases; junction bases outside the gene matches: 3.

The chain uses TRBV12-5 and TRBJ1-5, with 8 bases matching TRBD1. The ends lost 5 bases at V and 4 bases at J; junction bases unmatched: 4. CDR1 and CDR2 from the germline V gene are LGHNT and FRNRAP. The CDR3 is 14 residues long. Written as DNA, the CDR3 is TGTGCTAGTGGTCCCAGACAGGGGAATCAGCCCCAGCATTTT. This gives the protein CASGPRQGNQPQHF. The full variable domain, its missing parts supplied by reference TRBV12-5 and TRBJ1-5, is DARVTQTPRHKVTEMGQEVTMRCQPILGHNTVFWYRQTMMQGLELLAYFRNRAPLDDSGMPKDRFSAEMPDATLATLKIQPSEPRDSAVYFCASGPRQGNQPQHFGDGTRLSIL.

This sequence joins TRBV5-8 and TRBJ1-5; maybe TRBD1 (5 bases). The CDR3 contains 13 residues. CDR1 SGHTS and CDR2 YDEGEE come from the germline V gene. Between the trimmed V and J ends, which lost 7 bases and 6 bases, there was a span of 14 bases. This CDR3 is CASGHQGAQPQHF. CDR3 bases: TGTGCCAGCGGACACCAGGGCGCTCAGCCCCAGCATTTT.

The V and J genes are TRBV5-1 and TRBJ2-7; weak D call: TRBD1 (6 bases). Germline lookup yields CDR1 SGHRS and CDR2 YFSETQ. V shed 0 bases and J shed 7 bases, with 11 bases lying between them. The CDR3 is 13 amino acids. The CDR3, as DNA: TGCGCCAGCAGCTTGGACCAGGGGAGTGAGCAGTACTTC. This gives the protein CASSLDQGSEQYF.

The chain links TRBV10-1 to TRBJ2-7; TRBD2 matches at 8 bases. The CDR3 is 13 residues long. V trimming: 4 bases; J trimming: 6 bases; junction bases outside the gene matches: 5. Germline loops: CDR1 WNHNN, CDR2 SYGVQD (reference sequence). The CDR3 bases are TGCGCCAGCAGTGTTGGGACTAGTGCCGAGCAGTACTTC. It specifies CASSVGTSAEQYF.